This T cell receptor (beta chain) was obtained from a study of T-cell reconstitution after alpha-beta-depleted transplantation in children. Study conclusions and caveats: Where alpha-beta T cells came from about two months after transplant was reportedly several hundred expanded graft clones.

From germline, CDR1 is MDHEN and CDR2 SYDVKM. This CDR3 is 16 amino acids long. Losses at the gene ends were 5 bases for V and 2 bases for J; bases not matched to a gene: 5. Ten or more counts support this clonotype. The antigen is undetermined. As it was prepared, the TCRbeta library received unique molecular identifiers. Each CDR3 protein is one row after TCRdb ran MiXCR on the PCR reads. The table has approximately 150,000 distinct CDR3 sequences, roughly 8.8% seen once. The chain has TRBV28 and TRBJ2-1; 11 nucleotides line up with TRBD2. This specimen consisted of PBMCs, mostly from graft donor cells, obtained 180 days after TCRalphabeta/CD19-depleted stem cell transplant. This TCR was sampled from a female patient aged 2-15 years who had a stem cell transplant for congenital amegakaryocytic thrombocytopenia, so the T cells may come from the graft donor. CDR3 bases: TGTGCCAGCAGTCCCGTAGCGGGAGGGGCCTACAATGAGCAGTTCTTC. Protein product: CASSPVAGGAYNEQFF.